A selection of T cell receptor beta chains follows, all from one sample in a study of OX40 agonist ivuxolimab in advanced cancers. Profiled with immunoSEQ multiplex PCR; TCRdb holds only in-frame clones, not every one. The sample includes 55,000 to 70,000 clones, 85% to 90% seen only once; the top ten take 5% to 6.5%. Sequenced material: CD4+ or CD8+ T cells sorted from blood, taken in a trial of the OX40 agonist ivuxolimab. These receptors originate from an adult with an advanced solid tumor such as melanoma, head and neck, liver or kidney cancer. CDR3s include the opening cysteine and the closing phenylalanine or tryptophan. A D gene is named only where the DNA matches it firmly. Size is omitted from some rows. Given values are once, few, many or a class for expanded clones.

cdr3_aa	cdr3_nt	d_call	v_call	j_call	clone_size
CASSLDGIEAFF	TGTGCCAGCAGCTTAGACGGTATCGAAGCTTTCTTT	.	TRBV7-2	TRBJ1-1	once
CASSVGLAGRETQYF	TGTGCCAGCAGCGTAGGGCTAGCGGGACGGGAGACCCAGTACTTC	TRBD2	TRBV9	TRBJ2-5	once
CASSGTGTDTQYF	TGTGCCAGCAGCGGGACGGGCACAGATACGCAGTATTTT	.	TRBV6-5	TRBJ2-3	once
CATSRGGPLYGYTF	TGTGCCACCAGCAGAGGGGGTCCCCTCTATGGCTACACCTTC	.	TRBV15	TRBJ1-2	.
CASSSYSGSYNEQFF	TGTGCCAGCAGCTCCTATAGCGGGTCCTACAATGAGCAGTTCTTC	TRBD2	TRBV7-3	TRBJ2-1	.
CASSLRLAGGKDTQYF	TGTGCCAGCAGCTTACGACTAGCGGGAGGGAAAGATACGCAGTATTTT	TRBD2	TRBV7-3	TRBJ2-3	.
CASSLRDVPYEQYF	TGTGCCAGCAGCCTCCGGGACGTTCCCTACGAGCAGTACTTC	.	TRBV7-8	TRBJ2-7	.
CASSHGQGAGPQHF	TGTGCCAGCAGCCATGGACAGGGGGCAGGGCCCCAGCATTTT	TRBD1	TRBV5-6	TRBJ1-5	.
CASSPPRGGGRHEQFF	TGTGCCAGCTCACCACCAAGGGGGGGCGGGAGACATGAGCAGTTCTTC	.	TRBV18	TRBJ2-1	.
CASSLAGLRTDTQYF	TGCGCCAGCAGCTTGGCTGGACTTCGTACAGATACGCAGTATTTT	.	TRBV5-1	TRBJ2-3	.
CASSLRPSSGANVLTF	TGTGCCAGCAGCTTAAGGCCAAGCTCTGGGGCCAACGTCCTGACTTTC	.	TRBV7-3	TRBJ2-6	.
CASSSGLASINEQFF	TGTGCCAGCAGTTCGGGACTAGCTTCTATCAATGAGCAGTTCTTC	TRBD2	TRBV2	TRBJ2-1	.
CASTERDRGETQYF	TGTGCCAGCACCGAACGGGACAGAGGCGAGACCCAGTACTTC	TRBD1	TRBV2	TRBJ2-5	.
CASSLGQESSYEQYF	TGCGCCAGCAGCTTGGGGCAGGAAAGTTCCTACGAGCAGTACTTC	.	TRBV5-1	TRBJ2-7	.
CASSLPPRAGHYEQYF	TGTGCCAGCAGCTTACCCCCTCGGGCGGGTCACTACGAGCAGTACTTC	.	TRBV7-9	TRBJ2-7	.